This entry lists 13 T cell receptor beta chains sequenced from one sample in a study of cytomegalovirus exposure and HLA in healthy donors. Both 60 Vbeta primers and 13 Jbeta primers went into the PCR. The data were produced by immunoSEQ multiplex PCR, yet TCRdb's version contains in-frame clones alone and is incomplete. The sample has 100,000 to 150,000 clones; 75% to 85% are singletons. Sequences were obtained from PBMCs. These receptor sequences come from a man aged 25-45 years in good health and CMV-seropositive.

This clone was counted between two and nine times. The V call is TRBV6-5, the J call TRBJ2-7; perhaps TRBD2 as D (6 bases). This CDR3 spans 13 amino acids. V was pared by 5 bases and J by 6 bases, with 14 bases between. The germline gives CDR1 MNHEY, CDR2 SVGAGI. The CDR3 sequence is CASSPLGGTEQYF. The CDR3 region has the DNA TGTGCCAGCAGTCCCCTTGGGGGGACCGAGCAGTACTTC.

The chain couples TRBV29-1 to TRBJ1-2, with D unresolved. V was cut by 4 bases and J by 5 bases, with 8 bases left in between. Germline V gene lookup returns CDR1 SQVTM and CDR2 ANQGSEA. CDR3 size: 11 residues. This CDR3 is CSVGLEYGYTF. DNA of the CDR3: TGCAGCGTTGGTTTAGAGTATGGCTACACCTTC.

This sequence joins TRBV7-9 and TRBJ2-7; D is unresolved. V dropped 3 bases and J dropped 2 bases, with 17 bases sitting between them. Per germline, CDR1 SEHNR and CDR2 FQNEAQ (reference sequence). The CDR3 length is 16 residues. The CDR3 region has the DNA TGTGCCAGCAGCTTGGTTTTGGGTCAGGATACCTACGAGCAGTACTTC. Translation: CASSLVLGQDTYEQYF.

This rearrangement joins TRBV27 to TRBJ1-1; 7 bases are shared with TRBD1. The CDR3 runs 14 residues. The V gene end was trimmed by 2 bases and the J gene end by 5 bases; junction bases not matched to a gene: 5. The germline CDR1 and CDR2 sequences are MNHEY and SMNVEV (reference sequence). The CDR3 sequence: CASSLVQGKTEAFF. In DNA, the CDR3 is TGTGCCAGCAGTTTAGTACAGGGGAAAACTGAAGCTTTCTTT.

The V and J genes are TRBV19 and TRBJ2-3, with D perhaps TRBD2 (7 bases). Germline CDR1 reads LNHDA; CDR2 reads SQIVND (reference sequence). This CDR3 contains 14 residues. V shed 6 bases and J shed 1 base, with 11 bases lying between them. The DNA of the CDR3 is TGTGCCAGTAGCGGGGGGCAGGGCACAGATACGCAGTATTTT. Translated, it gives CASSGGQGTDTQYF.

The V call is TRBV2, the J call TRBJ2-6; a weak D match, TRBD1 (6 bases). The CDR3 consists of 18 residues. Germline V lookup: CDR1 SNHLY, CDR2 FYNNEI. Trimming removed 8 bases from V and 0 bases from J, with 20 bases in between. The CDR3 DNA follows: TGTGCCAGCCTCCTTCCCGGACAGACGAACTCTGGGGCCAACGTCCTGACTTTC. Protein: CASLLPGQTNSGANVLTF.

This clone was seen only a few times. This chain joins TRBV7-3 and TRBJ2-7, with 7 bases fitting TRBD2. Trimming cost V 2 bases and J 2 bases; bases outside gene matches: 6. This CDR3 has 15 amino acids. CDR1 and CDR2 (germline): SGHTA, FQGTGA. CDR3 bases: TGTGCCAGCAGCTTAGGTGCGGGGGTGACCTACGAGCAGTACTTC. This codes for CASSLGAGVTYEQYF.

This clone was recorded once. The chain couples TRBV11-3 to TRBJ2-5; 7 bases are shared with TRBD1. Germline trimming cut 5 bases from V and 3 bases from J; bases unmatched to any gene: 3. CDR1 is SGHNT, CDR2 YENEEA, per germline. The CDR3 is made up of 13 amino acids. The CDR3 here is CASSGTGEETQYF. In DNA, the CDR3 is TGTGCCAGCAGCGGAACAGGGGAAGAGACCCAGTACTTC.

The chain joins TRBV14 to TRBJ2-5; D perhaps matches TRBD1 (6 bases). Germline CDR1 and CDR2: SGHDN and FVKESK. Trimming shortened V by 4 bases and J by 0 bases, and 15 bases separated the two germline ends. This CDR3 region has 16 residues. As DNA, the CDR3 is TGTGCCAGCAGCCCGTACGGACAGCGATACCAAGAGACCCAGTACTTC. This translates into CASSPYGQRYQETQYF.

This rearrangement joins TRBV18 to TRBJ2-3; D may be TRBD1 (5 bases). The CDR3 has 13 amino acids. The germline CDR1 and CDR2 sequences are KGHSH and LQKENI. V lost 3 bases to trimming and J lost 4 bases, with 8 bases between them. The CDR3 spells CASSPDRSDTQYF. The CDR3 DNA reads TGTGCCAGCTCACCTGACAGATCAGATACGCAGTATTTT.

The chain couples TRBV30 to TRBJ2-5, with D tentatively TRBD1 (5 bases). CDR1 and CDR2 from the germline V gene are GTSNPN and SVGIG (reference sequence). The CDR3 length is 14 residues. The V end lost 4 bases, the J end lost 7 bases, and 19 bases lay between the germline ends. DNA of the CDR3: TGTGCCTGGACCCTGACAGTCCCCTCTGGGACCCAGTACTTC. It translates to CAWTLTVPSGTQYF.

The sample holds one count of this clone. This chain joins TRBV11-1 and TRBJ1-6, with 7 bases fitting TRBD1. There are 14 residues in the CDR3. Unmatched junction bases numbered 8, after V lost 5 bases and J lost 10 bases. Germline CDR1 SGHAT, CDR2 FQDESV (reference sequence). CDR3 in amino acids: CASSHTGAGSPLHF. The CDR3 DNA sequence: TGTGCCAGCAGCCATACAGGGGCCGGATCACCCCTCCACTTT.

J is TRBJ1-2 and V is TRBV7-2; TRBD1 agrees at 7 bases. The V gene end was trimmed by 5 bases and the J gene end by 2 bases; junction bases not matched to a gene: 8. Germline values: CDR1 SGHTA, CDR2 FQGNSA. CDR3 length equals 15 residues. This CDR3 reads CASSTRDSLNYGYTF. CDR3 nucleotide sequence: TGTGCCAGCAGCACTCGGGACAGCCTCAACTATGGCTACACCTTC.